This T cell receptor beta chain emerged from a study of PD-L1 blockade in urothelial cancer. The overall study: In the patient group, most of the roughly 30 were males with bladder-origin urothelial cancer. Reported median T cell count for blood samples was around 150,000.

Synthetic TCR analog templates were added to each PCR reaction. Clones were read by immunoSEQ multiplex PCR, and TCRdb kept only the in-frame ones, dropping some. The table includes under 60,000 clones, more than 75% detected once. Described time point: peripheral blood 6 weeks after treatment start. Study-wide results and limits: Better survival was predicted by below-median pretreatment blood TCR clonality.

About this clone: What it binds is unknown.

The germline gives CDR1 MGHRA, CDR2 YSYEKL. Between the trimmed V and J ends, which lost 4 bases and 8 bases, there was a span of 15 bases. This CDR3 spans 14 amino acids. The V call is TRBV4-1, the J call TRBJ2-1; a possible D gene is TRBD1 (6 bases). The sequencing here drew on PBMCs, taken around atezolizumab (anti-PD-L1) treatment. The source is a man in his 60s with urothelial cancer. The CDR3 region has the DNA TGCGCCAGCAGCCGGGGGCAGGGAGTGGATGAGCAGTTCTTC. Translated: CASSRGQGVDEQFF.